Sequencing of this TCR beta chain was carried out in a study of human T cells and chemical hapten exposure. TCRdb processed the RACE reads anew with MiXCR; each CDR3 protein has one entry. The sample lists about 120,000 distinct CDR3 sequences; roughly 13% were seen once. Regarding time point: pre-sensitization, week 0. The treatment: therapeutic diphenylcyclopropenone sensitization with weekly scalp DPC. Germline trimming cut 0 bases from V and 5 bases from J; bases unmatched to any gene: 4. The CDR3 runs to 15 residues. The V gene's germline CDR1 is SGDLS and CDR2 YYNGEE. Sample: whole blood, taken in connection with sensitization to the hapten diphenylcyclopropenone (DPC). This chain links TRBV9 with TRBJ2-1; 8 positions match TRBD1. This clonotype was obtained from a young woman with alopecia areata. Some clones in this sample may be carry-over from other donors' samples. The CDR3 here is CASSVEGQGDNEQFF. The CDR3, as DNA: TGTGCCAGCAGCGTAGAAGGACAGGGTGACAATGAGCAGTTCTTC.